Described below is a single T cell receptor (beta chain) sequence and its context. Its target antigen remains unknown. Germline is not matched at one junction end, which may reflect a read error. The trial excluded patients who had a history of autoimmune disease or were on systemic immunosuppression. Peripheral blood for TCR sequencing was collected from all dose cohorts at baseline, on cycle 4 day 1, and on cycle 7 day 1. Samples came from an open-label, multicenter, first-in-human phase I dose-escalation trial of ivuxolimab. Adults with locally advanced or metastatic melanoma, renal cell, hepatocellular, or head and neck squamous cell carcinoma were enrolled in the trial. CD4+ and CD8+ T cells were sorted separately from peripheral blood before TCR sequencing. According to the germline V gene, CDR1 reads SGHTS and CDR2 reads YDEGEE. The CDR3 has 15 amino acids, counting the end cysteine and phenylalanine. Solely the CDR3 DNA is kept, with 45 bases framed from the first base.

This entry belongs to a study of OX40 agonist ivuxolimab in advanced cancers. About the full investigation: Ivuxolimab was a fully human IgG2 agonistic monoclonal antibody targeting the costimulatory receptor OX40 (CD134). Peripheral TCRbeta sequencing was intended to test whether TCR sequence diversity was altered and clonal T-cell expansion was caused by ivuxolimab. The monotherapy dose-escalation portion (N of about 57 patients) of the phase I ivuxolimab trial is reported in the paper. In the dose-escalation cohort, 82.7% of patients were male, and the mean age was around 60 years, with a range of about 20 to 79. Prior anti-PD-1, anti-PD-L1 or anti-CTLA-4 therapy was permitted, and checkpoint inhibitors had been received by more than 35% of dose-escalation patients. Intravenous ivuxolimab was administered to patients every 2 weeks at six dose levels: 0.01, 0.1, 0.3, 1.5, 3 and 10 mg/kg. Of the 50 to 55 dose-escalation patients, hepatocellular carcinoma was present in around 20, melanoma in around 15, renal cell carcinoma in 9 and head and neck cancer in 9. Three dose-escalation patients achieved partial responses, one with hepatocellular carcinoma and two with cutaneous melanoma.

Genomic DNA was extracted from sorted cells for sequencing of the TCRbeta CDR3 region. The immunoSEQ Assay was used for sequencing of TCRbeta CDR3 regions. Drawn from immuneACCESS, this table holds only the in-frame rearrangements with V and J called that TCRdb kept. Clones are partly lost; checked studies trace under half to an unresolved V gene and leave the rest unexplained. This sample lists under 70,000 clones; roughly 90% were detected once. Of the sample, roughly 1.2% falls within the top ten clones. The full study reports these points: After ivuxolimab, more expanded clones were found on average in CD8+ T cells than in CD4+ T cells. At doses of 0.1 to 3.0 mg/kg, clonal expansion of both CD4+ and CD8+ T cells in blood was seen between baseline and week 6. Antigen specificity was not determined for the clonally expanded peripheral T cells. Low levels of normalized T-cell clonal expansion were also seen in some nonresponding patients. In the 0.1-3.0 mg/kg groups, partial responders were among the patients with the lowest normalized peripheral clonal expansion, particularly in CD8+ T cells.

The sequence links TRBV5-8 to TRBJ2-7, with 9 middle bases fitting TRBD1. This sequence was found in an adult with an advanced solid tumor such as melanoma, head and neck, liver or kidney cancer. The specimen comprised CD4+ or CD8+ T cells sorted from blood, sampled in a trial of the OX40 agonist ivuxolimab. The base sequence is TGTGCCAGCAGCCGTATGACAGGGGGGTGGTCCGAGCGGTACTTC. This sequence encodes CASSRMTGGWSERYF.